This is a list of T cell receptor beta chains from one sample in a study of blood T cell repertoires in COVID-19. Clones were sequenced by immunoSEQ multiplex PCR, and TCRdb holds only the in-frame ones, with some missing. In the table there are 130,000 to 150,000 clones, roughly 83% of which are singletons. The specimen was PBMCs or T cells enriched from blood (not recorded which). Receptors originate from a man between 50 and 59 years old who had recovered from COVID-19. Both conserved end residues are part of each CDR3.

V gene,J gene,CDR3 length,CDR3 protein
TRBV6-2/TRBV6-3,TRBJ2-3,16,CASSYGGADSTDTQYF
TRBV9,TRBJ1-4,15,CASSVQGRQGEKLFF
TRBV12-3/TRBV12-4,TRBJ2-7,13,CASSSGLIYEQYF
TRBV5-1,TRBJ2-7,15,CASSLETGETYEQYF
TRBV30,TRBJ2-3,13,CAYTSGSTDTQYF
TRBV12-2,TRBJ2-1,20,CASRLALLAGGPYAYNEQFF
TRBV29-1,TRBJ1-4,16,CSVEDREGPTNEKLFF
TRBV30,TRBJ1-5,14,CAWSVVGGPGPQHF
TRBV28,TRBJ1-6,12,CASRPQGSPLHF
TRBV7-2,TRBJ1-1,17,CASSLGMRVRGWTEAFF
TRBV3-1/TRBV3-2,TRBJ1-4,17,CASSQDSRQRTNEKLFF
TRBV11-2,TRBJ2-7,12,CASSLAAYEQYF
TRBV6-6,TRBJ1-6,15,CASNLPGQYNSPLHF
TRBV4-3,TRBJ1-5,15,CASSQGQGVREPQHF
TRBV5-1,TRBJ1-3,14,CASSSQGLGNTIYF
TRBV27,TRBJ2-7,13,CASIPQVPYEQYF
TRBV5-4,TRBJ2-5,17,CASSSDMGQSTGETQYF
TRBV29-1,TRBJ1-1,12,CSVDAVFTEAFF
TRBV10-3,TRBJ2-7,15,CAISGALDSHYEQYF
TRBV9,TRBJ2-3,16,CASSVFQGAFSDTQYF
TRBV3-1/TRBV3-2,TRBJ2-1,15,CASSQAAGAYNEQFF
TRBV7-2,TRBJ2-7,15,CASSRDRGSSYEQYF
TRBV6-2/TRBV6-3,TRBJ1-2,14,CASSYEGAGYGYTF
TRBV19,TRBJ1-4,16,CASSIAGARGNEKLFF
TRBV29-1,TRBJ2-7,15,CSVYFKGTGAYEQYF
TRBV5-5,TRBJ2-7,14,CASSLVAGQYEQYF
TRBV27,TRBJ2-3,16,CASSSPQRGGRDTQYF
TRBV7-8,TRBJ2-2,14,CASTPGDRGRELFF
TRBV19,TRBJ2-1,16,CASSILSGTAYNEQFF
TRBV14,TRBJ1-1,13,CASSLGLNTEAFF
TRBV18,TRBJ2-7,18,CASSPHVGQGAQAHEQYF
TRBV5-1,TRBJ2-7,15,CASSLGGTGGHEQYF
TRBV11-3,TRBJ2-7,13,CASSLSDSYEQYF
TRBV24-1,TRBJ1-2,12,CATSRGAFGYTF
TRBV29-1,TRBJ2-7,13,CSVLTPGGYEQYF
TRBV7-2,TRBJ1-4,17,CASSSSFSRATNEKLFF
TRBV5-5,TRBJ2-2,17,CASSRTPTGTNTGELFF
TRBV19,TRBJ1-3,15,CASSRTAVSGNTIYF
TRBV5-1,TRBJ2-7,15,CASSLGTGSIYEQYF
TRBV28,TRBJ1-4,15,CASSLWQGNAEKLFF
TRBV12-3/TRBV12-4,TRBJ1-2,12,CASSVRQDGYTF
TRBV4-3,TRBJ2-7,15,CASSQDRGGLREQYF
TRBV7-3,TRBJ2-1,13,CASSTWGEVEQFF
TRBV4-3,TRBJ2-7,14,CASSQVGRDYEQYF
TRBV5-5,TRBJ1-4,15,CASSLTTGGNEKLFF